The T cell receptor beta chain under discussion was sequenced for a study of cytomegalovirus exposure and HLA in healthy donors. Study observations and caveats: Indistinguishable V segments such as TRBV6-2 and TRBV6-3 were excluded. According to reports, the classifier identified cytomegalovirus status with high specificity and sensitivity. An analysis was carried out at a later point. It showed that HLA-associated TCR beta chains were more clonally expanded than equally common non-associated chains.

All donors participated as healthy donors of bone marrow. Germline V gives CDR1 MNHEY, CDR2 SVGAGI. The junction had 13 bases not matched to a gene; V was cut back by 8 bases and J by 4 bases. CDR3 length: 15 amino acids. A multiplex PCR was run with 60 Vbeta primers and 13 Jbeta primers. Clones were sequenced by immunoSEQ multiplex PCR, and TCRdb holds only the in-frame ones, with some missing. The table lists about 160,000 clones, under 80% of them singletons, with around 4% in the top ten. This clone was picked up a small number of times. Its specificity is not known. The clonotype comes from a man between 40 and 49 years old in good health and CMV-seronegative. The chain employs TRBV6-5 and TRBJ2-7; 8 bases line up with TRBD1. Source material: PBMCs. CDR3 in DNA: TGTGCCAGCGGGGATCGACCGGGACAGGAGTACGAGCAGTACTTC. Protein product: CASGDRPGQEYEQYF.